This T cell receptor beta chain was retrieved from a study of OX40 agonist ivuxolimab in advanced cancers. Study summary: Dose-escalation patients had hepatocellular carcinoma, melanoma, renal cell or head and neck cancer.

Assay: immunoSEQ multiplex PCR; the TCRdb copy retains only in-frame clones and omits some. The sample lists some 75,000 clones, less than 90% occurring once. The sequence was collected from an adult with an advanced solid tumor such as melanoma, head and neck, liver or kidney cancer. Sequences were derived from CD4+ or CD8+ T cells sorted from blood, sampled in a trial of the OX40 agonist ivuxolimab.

The CDR3: CASSQDLFAKNIQYF. In nucleotides, the CDR3 is TGTGCCAGCAGCCAAGACCTCTTCGCCAAAAACATTCAGTACTTC. The chain recombines TRBV4-2 with TRBJ2-4; D not certain. The germline V gene encodes CDR1 LGHNA and CDR2 YNFKEQ. This CDR3 contains 15 residues. V lost 0 bases to trimming and J lost 1 base, with 7 bases between them.